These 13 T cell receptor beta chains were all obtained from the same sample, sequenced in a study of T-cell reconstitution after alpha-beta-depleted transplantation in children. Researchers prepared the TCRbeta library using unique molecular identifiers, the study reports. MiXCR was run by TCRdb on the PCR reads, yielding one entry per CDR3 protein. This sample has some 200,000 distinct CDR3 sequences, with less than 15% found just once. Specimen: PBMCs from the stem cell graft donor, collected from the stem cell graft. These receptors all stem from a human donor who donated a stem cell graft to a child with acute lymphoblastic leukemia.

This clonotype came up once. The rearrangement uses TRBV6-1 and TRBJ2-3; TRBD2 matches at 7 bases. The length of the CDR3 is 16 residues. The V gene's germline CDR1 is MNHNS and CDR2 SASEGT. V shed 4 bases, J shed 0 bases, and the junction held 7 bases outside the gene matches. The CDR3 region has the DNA TGTGCCAGCAGTGTCGCTAGCGGAATCAGCACAGATACGCAGTATTTT. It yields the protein CASSVASGISTDTQYF.

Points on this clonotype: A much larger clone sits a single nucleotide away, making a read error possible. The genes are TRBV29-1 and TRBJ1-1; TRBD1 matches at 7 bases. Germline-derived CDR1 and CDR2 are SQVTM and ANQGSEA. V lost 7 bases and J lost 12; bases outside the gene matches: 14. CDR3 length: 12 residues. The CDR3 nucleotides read TGCAGCGCTTCTAACCGGGACAGCGAACCTTTCTTT. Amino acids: CSASNRDSEPFF.

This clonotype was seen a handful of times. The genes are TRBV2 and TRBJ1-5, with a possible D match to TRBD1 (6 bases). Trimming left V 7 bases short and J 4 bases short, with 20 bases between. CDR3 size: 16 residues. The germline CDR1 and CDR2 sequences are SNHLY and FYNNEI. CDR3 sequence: CASNEFGGEVNQPQHF. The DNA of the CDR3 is TGTGCCAGCAACGAGTTCGGGGGCGAGGTGAATCAGCCCCAGCATTTT.

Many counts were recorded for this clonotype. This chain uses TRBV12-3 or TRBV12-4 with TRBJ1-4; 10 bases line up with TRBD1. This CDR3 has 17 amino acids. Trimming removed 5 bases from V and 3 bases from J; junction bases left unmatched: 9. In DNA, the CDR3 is TGTGCCAGCAGTCCAGGGAGACAGGGGGCGGCTAATGAAAAACTGTTTTTT. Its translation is CASSPGRQGAANEKLFF.

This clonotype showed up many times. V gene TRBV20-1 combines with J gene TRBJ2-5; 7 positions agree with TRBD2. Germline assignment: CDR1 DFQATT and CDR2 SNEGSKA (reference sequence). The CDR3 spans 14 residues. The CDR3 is CRDRGRAHGETQYF. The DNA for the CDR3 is TGCAGGGACCGAGGGAGGGCCCACGGGGAGACCCAGTACTTC.

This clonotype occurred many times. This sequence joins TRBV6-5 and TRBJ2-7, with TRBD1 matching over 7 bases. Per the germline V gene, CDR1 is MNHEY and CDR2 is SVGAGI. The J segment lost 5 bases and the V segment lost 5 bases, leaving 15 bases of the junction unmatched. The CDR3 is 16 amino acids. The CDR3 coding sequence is TGTGCCAGCAGTGTATCGACAGGGCAGTGGAGCCACGAGCAGTACTTC. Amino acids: CASSVSTGQWSHEQYF.

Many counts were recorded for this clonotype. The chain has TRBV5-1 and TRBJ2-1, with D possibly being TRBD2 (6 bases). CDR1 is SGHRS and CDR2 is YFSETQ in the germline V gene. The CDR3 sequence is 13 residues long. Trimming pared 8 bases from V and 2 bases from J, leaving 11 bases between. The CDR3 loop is CASSSGPYNEQFF. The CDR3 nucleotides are TGCGCCAGTAGTAGCGGTCCCTACAATGAGCAGTTCTTC.

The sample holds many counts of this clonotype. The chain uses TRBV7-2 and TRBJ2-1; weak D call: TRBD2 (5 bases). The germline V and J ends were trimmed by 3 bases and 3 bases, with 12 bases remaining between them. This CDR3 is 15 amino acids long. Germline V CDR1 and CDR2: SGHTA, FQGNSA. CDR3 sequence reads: CASSLVDRDYNEQFF. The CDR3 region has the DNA TGTGCCAGCAGCTTGGTGGACCGGGACTACAATGAGCAGTTCTTC.

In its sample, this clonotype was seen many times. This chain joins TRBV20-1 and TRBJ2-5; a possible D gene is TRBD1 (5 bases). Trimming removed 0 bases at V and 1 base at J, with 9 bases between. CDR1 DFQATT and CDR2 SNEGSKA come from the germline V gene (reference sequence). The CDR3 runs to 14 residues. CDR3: CSARDPTGQETQYF. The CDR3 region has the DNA TGCAGTGCTAGAGACCCCACAGGCCAAGAGACCCAGTACTTC.

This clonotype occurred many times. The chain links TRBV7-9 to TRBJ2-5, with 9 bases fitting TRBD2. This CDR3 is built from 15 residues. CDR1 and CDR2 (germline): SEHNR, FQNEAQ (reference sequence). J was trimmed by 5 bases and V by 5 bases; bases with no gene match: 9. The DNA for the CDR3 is TGTGCCAGCAGCCGGAGACTAGCGGCCAAGGAGACCCAGTACTTC. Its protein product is CASSRRLAAKETQYF.

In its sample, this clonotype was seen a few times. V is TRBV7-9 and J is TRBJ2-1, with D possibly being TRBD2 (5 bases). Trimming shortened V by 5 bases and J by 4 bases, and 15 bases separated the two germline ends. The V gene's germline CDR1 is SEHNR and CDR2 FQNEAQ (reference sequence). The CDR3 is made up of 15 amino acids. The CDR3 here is CASSDPEGRYNEQFF. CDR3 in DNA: TGTGCCAGCAGCGACCCCGAGGGCCGGTACAATGAGCAGTTCTTC.

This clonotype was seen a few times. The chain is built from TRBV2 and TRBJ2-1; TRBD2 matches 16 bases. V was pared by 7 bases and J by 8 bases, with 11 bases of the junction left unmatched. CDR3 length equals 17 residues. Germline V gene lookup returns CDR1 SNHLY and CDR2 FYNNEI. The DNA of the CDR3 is TGTGCCAGCACCCACTGGGGACTAGCGGGAGGGCCGGATGAGCAGTTCTTC. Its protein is CASTHWGLAGGPDEQFF.

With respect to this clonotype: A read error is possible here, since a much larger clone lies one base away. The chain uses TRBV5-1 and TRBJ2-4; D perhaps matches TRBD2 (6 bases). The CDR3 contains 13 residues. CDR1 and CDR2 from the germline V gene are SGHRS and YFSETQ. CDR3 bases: TGCGCCAGCAGCTCGGGAGCCAAAAACATTCACTACTTC. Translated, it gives CASSSGAKNIHYF. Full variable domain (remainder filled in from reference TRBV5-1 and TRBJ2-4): KAGVTQTPRYLIKTRGQQVTLSCSPISGHRSVSWYQQTPGQGLQFLFEYFSETQRNKGNFPGRFSGRQFSNSRSEMNVSTLELGDSALYLCASSSGAKNIHYFGAGTRLSVL.